The rows below give T cell receptor beta chains drawn from one sample of a study of TIL therapy for anti-PD-1-resistant metastatic lung cancer. TCRdb keeps only in-frame clones here, not all; method: immunoSEQ multiplex PCR. The sample records roughly 60,000 clones, 73% being singletons. Sequences were derived from blood, sampled at baseline. The receptors come from a person aged 25 to 79 with non-small cell lung cancer. Both conserved end residues are part of each CDR3. The D gene is left open where the match is weak. Only some rows state a clone size, as once, few, many or a class for expanded clones.

>TRBV6-6|-|-|TRBJ2-7
TGTGCCAGCAGTTACTCCCAGACCTACGAGCAGTACTTC
CASSYSQTYEQYF
>TRBV5-4|-|few|TRBJ1-2
TGTGCCAGCAGCTTAACTCGGACGTATGGCTACACCTTC
CASSLTRTYGYTF
>TRBV7-9|TRBD1|-|TRBJ1-2
TGTGCCAGCAGCCCCCAATCACAGGGGGCGGGATACACCTTC
CASSPQSQGAGYTF
>TRBV29-1|TRBD1|once|TRBJ2-6
TGCAGCGTCCAACCCCGTGGGGCGACAGGGGGCGCTGGGGCCAACGTCCTGACTTTC
CSVQPRGATGGAGANVLTF
>TRBV7-2|TRBD2|-|TRBJ2-1
TGTGCCAGCAGTGGGACTAGCTACAATGAGCAGTTCTTC
CASSGTSYNEQFF
>TRBV4-1|-|few|TRBJ1-6
TGCGCCAGCAGCCGATTGGGGCAAGGGAGGTTTTCACCCCTCCACTTT
CASSRLGQGRFSPLHF
>TRBV4-1|-|-|TRBJ2-7
TGCGCCAGCAGCCAGTCGCAGGGAGTATACGAGCAGTACTTC
CASSQSQGVYEQYF
>TRBV6-5|-|-|TRBJ1-6
TGTGCCAGCAGTTACAGCACGGTTTATAATTCACCCCTCCACTTT
CASSYSTVYNSPLHF
>TRBV12-5|TRBD1|-|TRBJ1-5
TGTGCTAGTGGTTTGGTCCCGACAGGGAGGAATCAGCCCCAGCATTTT
CASGLVPTGRNQPQHF
>TRBV7-9|-|-|TRBJ1-1
TGTGCCAGCAGTTCTTATACTGGTACACCTTCCACTGAAGCTTTCTTT
CASSSYTGTPSTEAFF
>TRBV5-4|-|-|TRBJ2-5
TGTGCCAGCAGCTTGAAACAGCGTCAAGAGACCCAGTACTTC
CASSLKQRQETQYF
>TRBV6-5|-|-|TRBJ2-5
TGTGCCAGCTACCCCGGGGTGGATGAGACCCAGTACTTC
CASYPGVDETQYF
>TRBV28|-|-|TRBJ1-1
TGTGCCAGCAGCCCAGGGGATATCGGGAACACTGAAGCTTTCTTT
CASSPGDIGNTEAFF
>TRBV5-6|-|-|TRBJ1-1
TGTGCCAGCAGCTTGGTTGGCGTCTTGAACACTGAAGCTTTCTTT
CASSLVGVLNTEAFF
>TRBV28|TRBD2|-|TRBJ2-7
TGTGCCAGCAGTTTGTCGGGGGGGCCTTCCTACGAGCAGTACTTC
CASSLSGGPSYEQYF
>TRBV11-2|TRBD1|-|TRBJ2-5
TGTGCCAGCAGCCCACCGGGACAGAAAGAGACCCAGTACTTC
CASSPPGQKETQYF
>TRBV6-6|-|-|TRBJ1-2
TGTGCCAGCAGCAATAATGCCCCGGTCGGCTACACCTTC
CASSNNAPVGYTF
>TRBV14|TRBD1|-|TRBJ2-2
TGTGCCAGTAGGACAGGCCGGAACACCGGGGAGCTGTTTTTT
CASRTGRNTGELFF
>TRBV9|-|-|TRBJ2-2
TGTGCCAGCAGCGTTTTAGGATCCGGGGAGCTGTTTTTT
CASSVLGSGELFF
>TRBV4-3|-|few|TRBJ1-2
TGCGCCAGCAGCCTTATACAGGTGGCCCATGGCTACACCTTC
CASSLIQVAHGYTF
>TRBV27|TRBD1|-|TRBJ2-7
TGTGCCAGCAGTTTCGGGACAGGGTTCTACGAGCAGTACTTC
CASSFGTGFYEQYF
>TRBV28|-|-|TRBJ1-2
TGTGCCAGCAGTTTTACAGCCAGTGGCTACACCTTC
CASSFTASGYTF
>TRBV27|-|-|TRBJ2-1
TGTGCCAGCAGTCCAAGCCCGGGCCGCCATAACAATGAGCAGTTCTTC
CASSPSPGRHNNEQFF
>TRBV29-1|-|few|TRBJ2-1
TGCAGCGTTGGTCTAGCTTACAATGAGCAGTTCTTC
CSVGLAYNEQFF
>TRBV9|-|-|TRBJ2-7
TGTGCCAGCAGCGAAAGGACAGCTTCTTGGGACGAGCAGTACTTC
CASSERTASWDEQYF
>TRBV25-1|TRBD2|-|TRBJ2-5
TGTGCCAGCAGTCCCGTAGCGGGAGTCGAGACCCAGTACTTC
CASSPVAGVETQYF
>TRBV4-3|-|once|TRBJ2-5
TGCGCCAGCAGCCAAAACCTAGGCGTTCAAGAGACCCAGTACTTC
CASSQNLGVQETQYF
>TRBV5-1|TRBD2|-|TRBJ2-1
TGCGCCAGCAGCTCGGGACTAGCGGGAGGGCCCGTTGAGCAGTTCTTC
CASSSGLAGGPVEQFF
>TRBV20-1|-|-|TRBJ1-1
TGCAGTGCATTCAGACCGCAAGCTTTCTTT
CSAFRPQAFF
>TRBV6-5|-|-|TRBJ2-7
TGTGCCAGCAGTTACTCGTGGGACTCCTACGAGCAGTACTTC
CASSYSWDSYEQYF
>TRBV4-2|TRBD2|-|TRBJ2-7
TGTGCCAGCAGCCAAGATCCGGGAGGAGCCTACGAGCAGTACTTC
CASSQDPGGAYEQYF
>TRBV2|-|-|TRBJ2-4
TGTGCCAGCTACCCTGCAACAGGCGGAAACATTCAGTACTTC
CASYPATGGNIQYF
>TRBV5-1|-|once|TRBJ2-7
TGCGCCAGCAGGGCAGACGCCTACGAGCAGTACTTC
CASRADAYEQYF
>TRBV18|-|few|TRBJ1-1
TGTGCCAGCTCCCTTGTAGGTGATCAGAACACTGAAGCTTTCTTT
CASSLVGDQNTEAFF
>TRBV7-9|TRBD1|-|TRBJ2-7
TGTGCCAGCAGCGCTACAGGGGACGAGCAGTACTTC
CASSATGDEQYF
>TRBV27|TRBD2|few|TRBJ2-7
TGTGCCAGCAGTTTATCTGCTAGCGGGAGGACAGGGAAGCAGTACTTC
CASSLSASGRTGKQYF
>TRBV27|TRBD2|-|TRBJ2-7
TGTGCCACCAAGGATAGCGGGGGAGTAGGCGAGCAGTACTTC
CATKDSGGVGEQYF
>TRBV6-1|-|-|TRBJ1-1
TGTGCCAGCAGTGCTAGACCGATTGAAGCTTTCTTT
CASSARPIEAFF
>TRBV9|TRBD1|-|TRBJ1-4
TGTGCCAGCAGCGGCACGACAGGGTCCCCTAATGAAAAACTGTTTTTT
CASSGTTGSPNEKLFF
>TRBV7-8|TRBD2|-|TRBJ2-4
TGTGCCAGCAGGTCCGCGGGGGTAAACATTCAGTACTTC
CASRSAGVNIQYF
>TRBV5-4|-|-|TRBJ2-3
TGTGCCAGCAGTATGACAGGCACAGATACGCAGTATTTT
CASSMTGTDTQYF
>TRBV7-8|-|-|TRBJ1-1
TGTGCCAGCAGCGCCCAGACAGGGAACACTGAAGCTTTCTTT
CASSAQTGNTEAFF
>TRBV6-1|-|-|TRBJ1-6
TGTGCCAGCAGTGAAGAGGGCAGGTATAATTCACCCCTCCACTTT
CASSEEGRYNSPLHF
>TRBV7-2|TRBD1|-|TRBJ1-6
TGTGCCAGCAGCTTGAGACAGGGGAATAATTCACCCCTCCACTTT
CASSLRQGNNSPLHF
>TRBV6-1|-|-|TRBJ1-3
TGTGCCACCAACAGGGCCGAGTCTGGAAACACCATATATTTT
CATNRAESGNTIYF
>TRBV6-1|-|-|TRBJ1-1
TGTGCCAGCAGGTCGGGCATGAACACTGAAGCTTTCTTT
CASRSGMNTEAFF
>TRBV18|TRBD1|few|TRBJ1-2
TGTGCCAGCTCATCCGACAGGGACTATGGCTACACCTTC
CASSSDRDYGYTF
>TRBV18|-|-|TRBJ2-7
TGTGCCAGCTCTACCGGGAAAACCTACGAGCAGTACTTC
CASSTGKTYEQYF
>TRBV7-9|-|-|TRBJ1-5
TGTGCCAGCAGGGAGAGCAATCAGCCCCAGCATTTT
CASRESNQPQHF
>TRBV9|-|-|TRBJ2-3
TGTGCCAGCAGCCCCCGGGTGGGTAGTGGCACAGATACGCAGTATTTT
CASSPRVGSGTDTQYF
>TRBV27|-|few|TRBJ1-6
TGTGCCAGCAGTTTATTCGGGACTACGGATAATTCACCCCTCCACTTT
CASSLFGTTDNSPLHF
>TRBV7-6|-|-|TRBJ2-2
TGTGCCAGCAGCGCAGCTAACCGGGGGGAGCTGTTTTTT
CASSAANRGELFF
>TRBV11-3|TRBD1|-|TRBJ1-2
TGTGCCAGCAGCTTCGACAGGGGGCATGGCTACACCTTC
CASSFDRGHGYTF
>TRBV30|TRBD1|-|TRBJ2-7
TGTGCCTGGAGTGTTGGGACAGGGGCCTACGAGCAGTACTTC
CAWSVGTGAYEQYF
>TRBV7-2|-|few|TRBJ1-1
TGTGCCAGCACCGGTGGAACTGAAGCTTTCTTT
CASTGGTEAFF
>TRBV5-1|TRBD1|once|TRBJ1-5
TGCGCCAGCAGCTTGGGGACAGGGTTCAATCAGCCCCAGCATTTT
CASSLGTGFNQPQHF
>TRBV7-9|-|-|TRBJ1-1
TGTGCCAGCAGCTTAGTCGTGGGTGAAGCTTTCTTT
CASSLVVGEAFF
>TRBV6-6|-|-|TRBJ2-1
TGTGCCAGCAGTCAAGGGGGTATGGTGTTCTTC
CASSQGGMVFF
>TRBV14|-|-|TRBJ1-6
TGTGCCAGCAGCCAAGAAACAGCCAATTCACCCCTCCACTTT
CASSQETANSPLHF